Listed below are T cell receptor beta chains from one sample, sequenced in a study of T cells in localized non-small cell lung cancer. Here immunoSEQ multiplex PCR was the method, and the copy in TCRdb shows in-frame clones only, minus some. The table lists more than 100,000 clones, around 92% of them singletons. Here the sequenced sample was peripheral blood, taken before any cancer treatment. These TCRs come from an older female donor with stage I lung adenocarcinoma. Each CDR3 is given with its conserved first and last residue. The D gene is left open where the match is weak. A row's size may be missing; if present it is once, few, many or a size class.

.,.,TRBV5-8,TRBJ1-5,CASSINQPQHF,TGTGCCAGCAGCATCAATCAGCCCCAGCATTTT
.,.,TRBV11-2,TRBJ1-1,CASGLSGAKIQEAFF,TGTGCCAGCGGACTATCAGGAGCCAAGATCCAAGAAGCTTTCTTT
.,TRBD2,TRBV7-2,TRBJ2-1,CASSLPGLPYNEQFF,TGTGCCAGCAGCTTACCGGGACTACCCTACAATGAGCAGTTCTTC
.,.,TRBV4-1,TRBJ2-3,CASSQGGGVWDTQYF,TGCGCCAGCAGCCAAGGGGGGGGCGTCTGGGATACGCAGTATTTT
.,.,TRBV7-9,TRBJ2-1,CASSLVSAGPHNEQFF,TGTGCCAGCAGCTTAGTTTCAGCGGGCCCTCACAATGAGCAGTTCTTC
.,.,TRBV7-9,TRBJ2-7,CASSLGSVLEGEQYF,TGTGCCAGCAGCCTGGGGTCGGTTCTAGAGGGCGAGCAGTACTTC
.,.,TRBV7-2,TRBJ1-4,CASSLGGPTNEKLFF,TGTGCCAGCAGCCTGGGAGGCCCAACTAATGAAAAACTGTTTTTT
.,.,TRBV6-6,TRBJ1-2,CATTANYGYTF,TGTGCCACGACGGCGAACTATGGCTACACCTTC
.,TRBD2,TRBV7-8,TRBJ2-2,CASSQRTSGYTGELFF,TGTGCCAGCAGCCAACGGACTAGCGGATATACCGGGGAGCTGTTTTTT
.,TRBD2,TRBV15,TRBJ2-7,CATSREQGLAGLGSYEQYF,TGTGCCACCAGCAGAGAGCAGGGACTAGCGGGGCTAGGGTCCTACGAGCAGTACTTC
.,TRBD2,TRBV14,TRBJ2-1,CASSQGTRVLYNEQFF,TGTGCCAGCAGCCAAGGGACTAGGGTTCTATACAATGAGCAGTTCTTC
.,.,TRBV7-6,TRBJ1-4,CASSLGRPSDEKLFF,TGTGCCAGCAGCTTAGGAAGGCCGAGCGATGAAAAACTGTTTTTT
.,.,TRBV28,TRBJ2-1,CASSSYGGYNEQFF,TGTGCCAGCAGTTCCTACGGGGGCTACAATGAGCAGTTCTTC
.,.,TRBV2,TRBJ2-3,CASTAGVELWDTQYF,TGTGCCAGCACCGCGGGCGTGGAACTATGGGATACGCAGTATTTT
.,.,TRBV6-5,TRBJ2-3,CASSPPPVGSATQYF,TGTGCCAGCAGCCCCCCGCCCGTCGGGAGTGCTACGCAGTATTTT
.,.,TRBV7-2,TRBJ1-4,CASSYSNEKLFF,TGTGCCAGCAGCTACTCTAATGAAAAACTGTTTTTT
.,TRBD2,TRBV10-3,TRBJ2-7,CAISEFPSGRSEQYF,TGTGCCATCAGTGAGTTTCCTAGCGGGAGGTCCGAGCAGTACTTC
.,.,TRBV28,TRBJ2-1,CASSLQYNEQFF,TGTGCCAGCAGTTTGCAGTACAATGAGCAGTTCTTC
.,TRBD2,TRBV9,TRBJ2-2,CASSVYVGGRKSGELFF,TGTGCCAGCAGCGTATATGTAGGCGGGAGAAAGTCCGGGGAGCTGTTTTTT
.,TRBD1,TRBV29-1,TRBJ1-2,CSVLTGDGYTF,TGCAGCGTTTTAACAGGGGATGGCTACACCTTC
.,.,TRBV28,TRBJ2-4,CASSLFGLLRAKNIQYF,TGTGCCAGCAGTCTATTCGGCTTATTAAGGGCCAAAAACATTCAGTACTTC
.,TRBD2,TRBV9,TRBJ2-2,CASSPGLAGGPGTGELFF,TGTGCCAGCAGCCCCGGGCTAGCGGGAGGGCCGGGCACCGGGGAGCTGTTTTTT
once,TRBD2,TRBV10-1,TRBJ2-2,CASSGAANTGELFF,TGCGCCTCTAGCGGGGCAGCGAACACCGGGGAGCTGTTTTTT
.,.,TRBV5-6,TRBJ1-3,CASSSEAAGNTIYF,TGTGCCAGCAGCTCAGAAGCAGCGGGAAACACCATATATTTT
.,.,TRBV7-3,TRBJ1-1,CASSPQPLYGDTEAFF,TGTGCCAGCAGCCCTCAACCCCTTTATGGAGACACTGAAGCTTTCTTT
.,.,TRBV25-1,TRBJ1-6,CASSERGPYNSPLHF,TGTGCCAGCAGTGAACGGGGACCCTATAATTCACCCCTCCACTTT
.,TRBD2,TRBV19,TRBJ2-1,CASSIVAGDPEQFF,TGTGCCAGTAGTATCGTAGCGGGAGATCCTGAGCAGTTCTTC
once,.,TRBV19,TRBJ2-2,CASTLLTGGGNTGELFF,TGTGCCAGTACACTCCTCACGGGGGGCGGTAACACCGGGGAGCTGTTTTTT
once,.,TRBV30,TRBJ1-2,CAWLRGAVNYGYTF,TGTGCCTGGCTTAGGGGCGCCGTTAACTATGGCTACACCTTC
.,.,TRBV28,TRBJ1-1,CASTTTGQGPFF,TGTGCCAGCACCACAACAGGGCAGGGCCCTTTCTTT
.,.,TRBV6-6,TRBJ1-1,CASSYSGETNTEAFF,TGTGCCAGCAGTTACTCGGGGGAGACGAACACTGAAGCTTTCTTT
.,TRBD1,TRBV10-3,TRBJ2-5,CAISGDRGAETQYF,TGTGCCATCAGCGGCGACAGGGGGGCAGAGACCCAGTACTTC
.,.,TRBV29-1,TRBJ2-2,CSVESRAARGGELFF,TGCAGCGTTGAAAGCAGGGCAGCTCGTGGCGGGGAGCTGTTTTTT
.,TRBD1,TRBV4-2,TRBJ1-1,CASSQGTGKAFF,TGTGCCAGCAGCCAAGGGACAGGGAAAGCTTTCTTT
.,TRBD2,TRBV7-9,TRBJ2-1,CASSLDGRSHNEQFF,TGTGCCAGCAGCTTAGACGGGAGGAGCCACAATGAGCAGTTCTTC
.,TRBD1,TRBV4-1,TRBJ1-2,CASSQAGTGGGYTF,TGCGCCAGCAGCCAAGCTGGGACAGGGGGTGGCTACACCTTC
.,TRBD1,TRBV28,TRBJ2-7,CASSRDSQYF,TGTGCCAGCAGTCGGGACAGCCAGTACTTC
.,.,TRBV11-2,TRBJ1-2,CASSFSTIDERGYTF,TGTGCCAGCAGCTTCTCGACGATAGACGAACGGGGCTACACCTTC
.,TRBD2,TRBV7-2,TRBJ2-5,CASSLAPGLAGRHYF,TGTGCCAGCAGCTTAGCTCCGGGGCTAGCGGGGCGACATTACTTC
once,TRBD1,TRBV7-8,TRBJ2-7,CASSPTGLPYEQYF,TGTGCCAGCAGCCCGACAGGGTTACCCTACGAGCAGTACTTC
.,.,TRBV6-1,TRBJ2-7,CASSLSDRRYEQYF,TGTGCCAGCAGTCTCAGTGACAGACGCTACGAGCAGTACTTC
.,.,TRBV10-3,TRBJ2-5,CAISDWGQERQETQYF,TGTGCCATCAGTGACTGGGGGCAGGAGAGGCAAGAGACCCAGTACTTC
.,.,TRBV6-6,TRBJ1-5,CASSYSFTQPQHF,TGTGCCAGCAGTTACTCGTTTACTCAGCCCCAGCATTTT